This T cell receptor (beta chain) appears in the sequencing data of a study of T cell responses to AZD1222 COVID-19 vaccine. Produced via immunoSEQ multiplex PCR; TCRdb's table is partial and in-frame only. The repertoire includes about 94,000 clones, approximately 88% of them detected once, and 12% sits in the top ten. V shed 2 bases and J shed 5 bases, with 9 bases lying between them. The CDR3 totals 13 residues. CDR1 is SGHTA, CDR2 FQGNSA, per germline. The rearrangement joins TRBV7-2 to TRBJ1-1; unclear D gene. The receptor was derived from an adult who received the AZD1222 COVID-19 vaccine. This material consisted of peripheral blood, taken 28 days after the second AZD1222 dose. CDR3 coding DNA: TGTGCCAGCAGCTTATATTCCGGGACTGAAGCTTTCTTT. This translates into CASSLYSGTEAFF. Based on the CDR3 plus reference TRBV7-2 and TRBJ1-1, the full variable domain is GAGVSQSPSNKVTEKGKDVELRCDPISGHTALYWYRQSLGQGLEFLIYFQGNSAPDKSGLPSDRFSAERTGGSVSTLTIQRTQQEDSAVYLCASSLYSGTEAFFGQGTRLTVV.